A single sample is the source of the 7 T cell receptor beta chains below, sequenced in a study of shared clonotypes between healthy human individuals. The table came from immunoSEQ multiplex PCR; TCRdb's copy has only in-frame clones and leaves some out. The sample lists approximately 1.1 million clones; around three quarters were seen once. The sequencing sample was made of memory CD4+ T cells from PBMCs. Sample subset: CD45RA-negative fraction. The source of these receptors is a man aged 18 to 30 in good health. Some clones in this sample may be carry-over from other donors' samples.

The chain links TRBV5-8 to TRBJ2-7, with 10 bases fitting TRBD1. V shed 3 bases and J 4 bases; nucleotides not matched to a gene: 7. The CDR3 length is 15 residues. In germline, CDR1 is SGHTS, CDR2 YDEGEE. This CDR3 reads CASSSADRGRYEQYF. The CDR3 nucleotides read TGTGCCAGCAGCTCTGCCGACAGGGGGCGGTACGAGCAGTACTTC.

This chain connects TRBV7-2 to TRBJ2-7, with TRBD2 matching 8 bases. Germline assignment: CDR1 SGHTA and CDR2 FQGNSA. The CDR3 is 15 amino acids. The V gene end was trimmed by 5 bases and the J gene end by 3 bases; junction bases not matched to a gene: 9. The CDR3 loop is CASSPGGASLYEQYF. For the CDR3, the DNA is TGTGCCAGCAGCCCCGGGGGGGCGAGCCTCTACGAGCAGTACTTC.

The chain recombines TRBV6-5 with TRBJ2-7; 9 bases line up with TRBD1. The CDR3 extends over 15 amino acids. V dropped 11 bases and J dropped 2; count of bases not matched to a gene: 13. The germline gives CDR1 MNHEY, CDR2 SVGAGI. The CDR3 loop reads CAAKPSRDRAYEQYF. CDR3 coding DNA: TGTGCCGCCAAACCCAGCCGGGACAGGGCCTACGAGCAGTACTTC.

The rearrangement joins TRBV28 to TRBJ2-7; D tentatively fits TRBD1 or TRBD2 (5 bases each). Germline V gene lookup returns CDR1 MDHEN and CDR2 SYDVKM. There are 15 residues in the CDR3. Trimming pared 6 bases from V and 2 bases from J, leaving 17 bases between. Here the CDR3 reads CASSPPGGATYEQYF. In DNA, the CDR3 is TGTGCCAGCAGCCCTCCTGGGGGAGCGACCTACGAGCAGTACTTC.

This clone was seen only a few times. The chain couples TRBV29-1 to TRBJ1-1; D is uncertain. Trimming took off 6 bases at V and 3 bases at J, with 17 bases between the two ends. In germline, CDR1 is SQVTM, CDR2 ANQGSEA. This CDR3 spans 14 amino acids. Here the CDR3 DNA reads TGCAGCGTCGCTTGGGGATTCATGGACACTGAAGCTTTCTTT. It codes for CSVAWGFMDTEAFF.

J is TRBJ1-5 and V is TRBV7-9; D remains ambiguous. The ends were cut back, 5 bases at V and 2 bases at J, with 7 bases in the middle. Germline CDR1 reads SEHNR; CDR2 reads FQNEAQ (reference sequence). This CDR3 contains 13 residues. This CDR3 is CASSRGGNQPQHF. In nucleotides, the CDR3 is TGTGCCAGCAGCCGCGGCGGCAATCAGCCCCAGCATTTT.

This clone was counted ten times or more. The J gene is TRBJ1-5, the V gene TRBV28, with D maybe TRBD1 (5 bases). CDR3 length: 14 residues. From germline, CDR1 is MDHEN and CDR2 SYDVKM. V was trimmed by 2 bases and J by 1 base, leaving 6 bases between them. The CDR3 here is CASSLGTSNQPQHF. The CDR3 DNA reads as TGTGCCAGCAGTTTAGGGACGAGCAATCAGCCCCAGCATTTT.